The clone carrying this TCR beta chain ranks as medium-sized. Its antigen is not known. The treatment denotes: randomized to nivolumab then ipilimumab (arm A) or the reverse (arm B). The record originates from a study of sequential checkpoint blockade in melanoma. Whole-study context: First-line arms were nivolumab then ipilimumab, or the reverse, randomized 1:1. Study-wide results and limits: Rising tumor T-cell fraction and clonality meant about 30 times likelier benefit.

This table comes from immunoSEQ multiplex PCR, and its TCRdb copy is limited to in-frame clones, with some not included. The table shows about 13,000 clones, with roughly a quarter occurring only once. Germline CDR1 WSHSY, CDR2 SAAADI. The CDR3 spans 12 residues. V lost 6 bases to trimming and J lost 3 bases, with 6 bases between them. J is TRBJ1-5 and V is TRBV10-2; maybe TRBD1 (5 bases). This TCR came from a human donor with melanoma. Sample: tumor tissue (inferred from file names), taken from a patient given nivolumab and ipilimumab in sequence. CDR3 sequence: CASSRANQPQHF. The CDR3 DNA reads as TGCGCCAGCAGCAGGGCCAATCAGCCCCAGCATTTT.